Listed below are T cell receptor beta chains from one sample, sequenced in a study of PD-1 blockade in classical Hodgkin lymphoma. The table came from immunoSEQ multiplex PCR; TCRdb's copy has only in-frame clones and leaves some out. Among 40,000 or so clones listed, about three quarters were seen once. Sequencing used peripheral blood mononuclear cells (PBMCs), obtained at baseline. These receptors were collected from a human donor with classical Hodgkin lymphoma. CDR3s include the opening cysteine and the closing phenylalanine or tryptophan. Fields, in order: J gene, CDR3 length, D gene, V gene, clone size, CDR3 protein, CDR3 DNA. A D gene is named only where the DNA matches it firmly. The size field is filled for only some rows; it gives once, few, many or a size class.

j_gene: TRBJ1-5
len: 17
d_gene: NA
v_gene: TRBV19
abundance: few
CDR3aa: CASSIDSTPRVNQPQHF
CDR3nt: TGTGCCAGTAGTATAGACTCGACACCTAGGGTCAATCAGCCCCAGCATTTT

j_gene: TRBJ2-7
len: 13
d_gene: NA
v_gene: TRBV18
abundance: NA
CDR3aa: CASSPGRTYEQYF
CDR3nt: TGTGCCAGCTCACCCGGCAGGACCTACGAGCAGTACTTC

j_gene: TRBJ2-3
len: 14
d_gene: TRBD1
v_gene: TRBV29-1
abundance: few
CDR3aa: CSVEGQGYTDTQYF
CDR3nt: TGCAGCGTTGAGGGACAGGGCTACACAGATACGCAGTATTTT

j_gene: TRBJ2-7
len: 12
d_gene: NA
v_gene: TRBV29-1
abundance: NA
CDR3aa: CSVGRFSYEQYF
CDR3nt: TGCAGCGTTGGGCGTTTCTCCTACGAGCAGTACTTC

j_gene: TRBJ1-2
len: 13
d_gene: NA
v_gene: TRBV14
abundance: few
CDR3aa: CASSPFPNYGYTF
CDR3nt: TGTGCCAGCAGCCCCTTTCCTAACTATGGCTACACCTTC

j_gene: TRBJ1-5
len: 15
d_gene: TRBD1
v_gene: TRBV28
abundance: NA
CDR3aa: CASSSSGTGGQPQHF
CDR3nt: TGTGCCAGCAGTTCCTCCGGGACAGGGGGTCAGCCCCAGCATTTT

j_gene: TRBJ2-1
len: 15
d_gene: TRBD2
v_gene: TRBV7-2
abundance: NA
CDR3aa: CASSVTAGGEGEQFF
CDR3nt: TGTGCCAGCAGCGTCACAGCGGGGGGAGAGGGTGAGCAGTTCTTC

j_gene: TRBJ2-1
len: 15
d_gene: TRBD2
v_gene: TRBV19
abundance: NA
CDR3aa: CASRPTSGRAIEQFF
CDR3nt: TGTGCCAGTAGGCCGACTAGCGGGAGGGCCATTGAGCAGTTCTTC

j_gene: TRBJ2-1
len: 14
d_gene: NA
v_gene: TRBV11-2
abundance: NA
CDR3aa: CASSFRQEHNEQFF
CDR3nt: TGTGCCAGCAGCTTTAGGCAGGAACACAATGAGCAGTTCTTC

j_gene: TRBJ2-7
len: 13
d_gene: NA
v_gene: TRBV6-1
abundance: NA
CDR3aa: CASTRTSSYEQYF
CDR3nt: TGTGCCAGCACTAGGACAAGCTCCTACGAGCAGTACTTC

j_gene: TRBJ2-1
len: 14
d_gene: NA
v_gene: TRBV6-1
abundance: NA
CDR3aa: CASSEDGGYNEQFF
CDR3nt: TGTGCCAGCAGTGAGGACGGGGGTTACAATGAGCAGTTCTTC

j_gene: TRBJ2-7
len: 14
d_gene: NA
v_gene: TRBV28
abundance: once
CDR3aa: CASNRPSWGYEQYF
CDR3nt: TGTGCCAGCAACCGGCCTTCTTGGGGTTACGAGCAGTACTTC

j_gene: TRBJ2-5
len: 17
d_gene: TRBD2
v_gene: TRBV11-3
abundance: NA
CDR3aa: CASSPLPWGLAQETQYF
CDR3nt: TGTGCCAGCAGCCCCCTCCCCTGGGGACTAGCTCAAGAGACCCAGTACTTC

j_gene: TRBJ2-3
len: 13
d_gene: NA
v_gene: TRBV7-3
abundance: once
CDR3aa: CASSPVAGDTQYF
CDR3nt: TGTGCCAGCAGCCCGGTCGCCGGAGATACGCAGTATTTT

j_gene: TRBJ2-2
len: 15
d_gene: NA
v_gene: TRBV7-2
abundance: NA
CDR3aa: CASSLNSGGQGELFF
CDR3nt: TGTGCCAGCAGCTTAAACTCCGGGGGCCAGGGGGAGCTGTTTTTT

j_gene: TRBJ2-3
len: 15
d_gene: TRBD2
v_gene: TRBV5-1
abundance: NA
CDR3aa: CASSFRTSQTDTQYF
CDR3nt: TGCGCCAGCAGCTTCCGGACTAGTCAGACAGATACGCAGTATTTT

j_gene: TRBJ2-1
len: 13
d_gene: TRBD2
v_gene: TRBV7-9
abundance: NA
CDR3aa: CASSLGTRNEQFF
CDR3nt: TGTGCCAGCAGCTTGGGGACTAGAAATGAGCAGTTCTTC

j_gene: TRBJ2-1
len: 14
d_gene: NA
v_gene: TRBV6-6
abundance: NA
CDR3aa: CASSPSIRYNEQFF
CDR3nt: TGTGCCAGCAGCCCTAGTATTCGTTACAATGAGCAGTTCTTC

j_gene: TRBJ2-3
len: 17
d_gene: TRBD2
v_gene: TRBV7-8
abundance: few
CDR3aa: CASSLGHRGAGPDTQYF
CDR3nt: TGTGCCAGCAGCTTAGGTCATCGGGGAGCGGGACCAGATACGCAGTATTTT

j_gene: TRBJ1-2
len: 13
d_gene: TRBD1
v_gene: TRBV19
abundance: NA
CDR3aa: CASKTGQGRGYTF
CDR3nt: TGTGCCAGTAAGACGGGACAGGGGAGAGGCTACACCTTC

j_gene: TRBJ2-1
len: 16
d_gene: TRBD2
v_gene: TRBV6-1
abundance: NA
CDR3aa: CASSGLTSGNYNEQFF
CDR3nt: TGTGCCAGCAGTGGATTGACTAGCGGGAACTACAATGAGCAGTTCTTC

j_gene: TRBJ2-6
len: 15
d_gene: NA
v_gene: TRBV7-2
abundance: once
CDR3aa: CASSLVGDGANVLTF
CDR3nt: TGTGCCAGCAGCTTAGTAGGGGATGGGGCCAACGTCCTGACTTTC

j_gene: TRBJ2-5
len: 13
d_gene: NA
v_gene: TRBV12-5
abundance: NA
CDR3aa: CASGLGPGETQYF
CDR3nt: TGTGCTAGTGGTTTGGGACCAGGAGAGACCCAGTACTTC

j_gene: TRBJ2-1
len: 15
d_gene: NA
v_gene: TRBV18
abundance: NA
CDR3aa: CASSAVGTLRREQFF
CDR3nt: TGTGCCAGCTCAGCGGTGGGAACTCTGAGGCGTGAGCAGTTCTTC

j_gene: TRBJ2-3
len: 19
d_gene: TRBD2
v_gene: TRBV11-3
abundance: NA
CDR3aa: CASSLTLLASGTSTDTQYF
CDR3nt: TGTGCCAGCAGCTTAACGCTTCTGGCTAGCGGGACTAGCACAGATACGCAGTATTTT

j_gene: TRBJ2-1
len: 16
d_gene: TRBD2
v_gene: TRBV5-4
abundance: few
CDR3aa: CASSTGTSGLGNEQFF
CDR3nt: TGTGCCAGCAGCACGGGGACTAGCGGGTTGGGGAATGAGCAGTTCTTC

j_gene: TRBJ1-5
len: 16
d_gene: NA
v_gene: TRBV4-3
abundance: NA
CDR3aa: CASSQEVQGGNQPQHF
CDR3nt: TGCGCCAGCAGCCAAGAGGTACAGGGAGGCAATCAGCCCCAGCATTTT

j_gene: TRBJ2-3
len: 14
d_gene: NA
v_gene: TRBV7-8
abundance: few
CDR3aa: CASSLWTYTDTQYF
CDR3nt: TGTGCCAGCAGCTTATGGACTTACACAGATACGCAGTATTTT

j_gene: TRBJ1-2
len: 13
d_gene: NA
v_gene: TRBV21-1
abundance: NA
CDR3aa: CASIPGTLYGYTF
CDR3nt: TGTGCCAGCATACCCGGGACCCTCTATGGCTACACCTTC

j_gene: TRBJ2-3
len: 14
d_gene: NA
v_gene: TRBV7-6
abundance: NA
CDR3aa: CASSLVPSNFGSYF
CDR3nt: TGTGCCAGCAGCTTAGTCCCGAGTAATTTTGGGTCGTATTTT

j_gene: TRBJ1-5
len: 14
d_gene: TRBD1
v_gene: TRBV27
abundance: many
CDR3aa: CASSLDRAGQPQHF
CDR3nt: TGTGCCAGCAGCTTAGACAGGGCTGGACAGCCCCAGCATTTT

j_gene: TRBJ2-5
len: 13
d_gene: TRBD1
v_gene: TRBV4-3
abundance: NA
CDR3aa: CASSLHRGETQYF
CDR3nt: TGCGCCAGCAGCCTTCACAGGGGGGAGACCCAGTACTTC

j_gene: TRBJ2-5
len: 15
d_gene: TRBD1
v_gene: TRBV19
abundance: NA
CDR3aa: CASSALGTAQETQYF
CDR3nt: TGTGCCAGTAGTGCCTTAGGGACAGCCCAAGAGACCCAGTACTTC

j_gene: TRBJ1-2
len: 16
d_gene: TRBD1
v_gene: TRBV28
abundance: NA
CDR3aa: CASQELAGRGTYGYTF
CDR3nt: TGTGCCAGCCAAGAATTAGCGGGCAGGGGGACCTATGGCTACACCTTC

j_gene: TRBJ2-3
len: 14
d_gene: NA
v_gene: TRBV6-5
abundance: NA
CDR3aa: CASSYSGRPDTQYF
CDR3nt: TGTGCCAGCAGTTACTCGGGACGCCCAGATACGCAGTATTTT

j_gene: TRBJ2-3
len: 13
d_gene: NA
v_gene: TRBV12-5
abundance: few
CDR3aa: CASGSRGSDTQYF
CDR3nt: TGTGCTAGTGGTTCGAGGGGCTCAGATACGCAGTATTTT

j_gene: TRBJ2-2
len: 16
d_gene: TRBD2
v_gene: TRBV7-3
abundance: NA
CDR3aa: CASSNAPSGVTGELFF
CDR3nt: TGTGCCAGCAGCAACGCCCCTAGCGGAGTGACGGGGGAGCTGTTTTTT

j_gene: TRBJ1-1
len: 12
d_gene: NA
v_gene: TRBV2
abundance: NA
CDR3aa: CASSEGYTEAFF
CDR3nt: TGTGCCAGCAGTGAGGGGTACACTGAAGCTTTCTTT

j_gene: TRBJ2-3
len: 17
d_gene: NA
v_gene: TRBV7-2
abundance: NA
CDR3aa: CASSRPTGPSSTDTQYF
CDR3nt: TGTGCCAGCAGCCGTCCGACCGGGCCCTCTAGCACAGATACGCAGTATTTT

j_gene: TRBJ1-2
len: 16
d_gene: NA
v_gene: TRBV11-2
abundance: few
CDR3aa: CASSLVVGAPTYGYTF
CDR3nt: TGTGCCAGCAGCTTAGTGGTGGGGGCGCCTACCTATGGCTACACCTTC

j_gene: TRBJ1-5
len: 12
d_gene: NA
v_gene: TRBV28
abundance: NA
CDR3aa: CASSTVNQPQHF
CDR3nt: TGTGCCAGCAGTACAGTGAATCAGCCCCAGCATTTT

j_gene: TRBJ2-4
len: 12
d_gene: NA
v_gene: TRBV2
abundance: NA
CDR3aa: CASKTSSDIQYF
CDR3nt: TGTGCCAGCAAAACTAGCAGTGACATTCAGTACTTC

j_gene: TRBJ2-7
len: 14
d_gene: NA
v_gene: TRBV7-6
abundance: NA
CDR3aa: CASSLAGGSYEQYF
CDR3nt: TGTGCCAGCAGCTTAGCGGGCGGGTCCTACGAGCAGTACTTC

j_gene: TRBJ2-2
len: 15
d_gene: NA
v_gene: TRBV7-2
abundance: NA
CDR3aa: CASSSDRMGLGELFF
CDR3nt: TGTGCCAGCAGCTCGGACCGGATGGGGTTGGGGGAGCTGTTTTTT

j_gene: TRBJ2-3
len: 16
d_gene: TRBD2
v_gene: TRBV7-9
abundance: few
CDR3aa: CASSLTSGRATDTQYF
CDR3nt: TGTGCCAGCAGCTTAACTAGCGGGAGGGCCACAGATACGCAGTATTTT

j_gene: TRBJ2-1
len: 15
d_gene: NA
v_gene: TRBV6-4
abundance: few
CDR3aa: CASKNPRWGTNEQFF
CDR3nt: TGTGCCAGCAAAAACCCCCGATGGGGGACGAATGAGCAGTTCTTC

j_gene: TRBJ1-5
len: 15
d_gene: NA
v_gene: TRBV19
abundance: few
CDR3aa: CASMAGVGSNQPQHF
CDR3nt: TGTGCCAGTATGGCAGGGGTGGGGAGCAATCAGCCCCAGCATTTT

j_gene: TRBJ2-1
len: 17
d_gene: NA
v_gene: TRBV9
abundance: NA
CDR3aa: CASSEGRGQSSYNEQFF
CDR3nt: TGTGCCAGCAGCGAGGGGAGGGGACAGAGCTCCTACAATGAGCAGTTCTTC

j_gene: TRBJ1-4
len: 17
d_gene: TRBD1
v_gene: TRBV7-9
abundance: NA
CDR3aa: CASSLGDRGATNEKLFF
CDR3nt: TGTGCCAGCAGCTTAGGGGACAGGGGAGCAACTAATGAAAAACTGTTTTTT

j_gene: TRBJ2-1
len: 15
d_gene: NA
v_gene: TRBV27
abundance: NA
CDR3aa: CASSPVGYGSSEQFF
CDR3nt: TGTGCCAGCAGTCCCGTGGGCTACGGGAGTTCTGAGCAGTTCTTC

j_gene: TRBJ1-2
len: 17
d_gene: NA
v_gene: TRBV15
abundance: NA
CDR3aa: CATSSPTSYAGFYGYTF
CDR3nt: TGTGCCACCAGCAGCCCGACTTCTTACGCCGGATTCTATGGCTACACCTTC

j_gene: TRBJ2-1
len: 19
d_gene: TRBD2
v_gene: TRBV7-9
abundance: NA
CDR3aa: CASSLGGSGREYAYNEQFF
CDR3nt: TGTGCCAGCAGCTTAGGTGGTAGCGGGAGAGAGTATGCCTACAATGAGCAGTTCTTC

j_gene: TRBJ2-3
len: 19
d_gene: TRBD2
v_gene: TRBV28
abundance: once
CDR3aa: CASPPGLAGGLGKTDTQYF
CDR3nt: TGTGCCAGCCCACCGGGGCTAGCGGGAGGGCTGGGGAAAACAGATACGCAGTATTTT

j_gene: TRBJ2-5
len: 16
d_gene: TRBD2
v_gene: TRBV7-8
abundance: NA
CDR3aa: CASSGLAGGYQETQYF
CDR3nt: TGTGCCAGCAGTGGACTAGCGGGAGGGTACCAAGAGACCCAGTACTTC